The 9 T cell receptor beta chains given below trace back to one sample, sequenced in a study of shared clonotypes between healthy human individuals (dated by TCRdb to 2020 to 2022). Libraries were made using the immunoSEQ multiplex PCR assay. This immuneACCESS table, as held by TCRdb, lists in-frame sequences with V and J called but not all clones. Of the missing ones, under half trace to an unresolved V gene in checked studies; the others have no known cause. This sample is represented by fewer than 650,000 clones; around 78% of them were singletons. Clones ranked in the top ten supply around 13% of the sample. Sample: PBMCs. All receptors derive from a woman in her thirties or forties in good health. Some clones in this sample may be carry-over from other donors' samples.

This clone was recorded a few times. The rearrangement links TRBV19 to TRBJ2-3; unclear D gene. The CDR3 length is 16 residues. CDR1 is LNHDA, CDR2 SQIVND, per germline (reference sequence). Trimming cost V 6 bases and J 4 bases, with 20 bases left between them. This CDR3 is CASSPGGRAVPDTQYF. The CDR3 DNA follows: TGTGCCAGTAGCCCCGGCGGACGAGCAGTTCCAGATACGCAGTATTTT.

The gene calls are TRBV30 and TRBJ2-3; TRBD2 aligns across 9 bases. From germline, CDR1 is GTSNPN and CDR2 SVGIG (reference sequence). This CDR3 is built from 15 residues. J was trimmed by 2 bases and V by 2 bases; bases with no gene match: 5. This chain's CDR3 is CAWSRIAGVTDTQYF. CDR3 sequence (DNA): TGTGCCTGGAGTCGGATAGCGGGAGTCACAGATACGCAGTATTTT.

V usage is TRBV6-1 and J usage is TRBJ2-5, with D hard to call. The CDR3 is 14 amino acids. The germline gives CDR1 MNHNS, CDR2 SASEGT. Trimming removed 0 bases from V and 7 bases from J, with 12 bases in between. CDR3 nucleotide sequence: TGTGCCAGCAGTGAAGCAGGCCGCAGGTGGACCCAGTACTTC. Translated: CASSEAGRRWTQYF.

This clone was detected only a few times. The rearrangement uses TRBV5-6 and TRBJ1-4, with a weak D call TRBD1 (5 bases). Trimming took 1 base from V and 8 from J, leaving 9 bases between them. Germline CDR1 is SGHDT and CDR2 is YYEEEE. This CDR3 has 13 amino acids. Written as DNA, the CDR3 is TGTGCCAGCAGCTTGTACGGGGGGGAAAAACTGTTTTTT. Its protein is CASSLYGGEKLFF.

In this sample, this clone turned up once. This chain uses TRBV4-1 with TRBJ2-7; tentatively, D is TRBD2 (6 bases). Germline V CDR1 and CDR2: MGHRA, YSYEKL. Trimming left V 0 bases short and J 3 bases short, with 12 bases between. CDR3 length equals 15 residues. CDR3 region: CASSQDPSESYEQYF. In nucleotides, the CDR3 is TGCGCCAGCAGCCAAGATCCTAGCGAAAGCTACGAGCAGTACTTC.

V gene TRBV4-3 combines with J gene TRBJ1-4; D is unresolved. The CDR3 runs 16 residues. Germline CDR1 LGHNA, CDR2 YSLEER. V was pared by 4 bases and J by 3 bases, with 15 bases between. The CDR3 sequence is CASSLEHSGANEKLFF. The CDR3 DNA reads TGCGCCAGCAGCCTCGAGCACAGCGGTGCTAATGAAAAACTGTTTTTT.

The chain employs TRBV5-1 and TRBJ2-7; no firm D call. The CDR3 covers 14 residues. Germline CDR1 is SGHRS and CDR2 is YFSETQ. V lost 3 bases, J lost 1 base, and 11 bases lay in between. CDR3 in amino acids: CASSSATTSYEQYF. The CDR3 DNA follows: TGCGCCAGCAGCTCGGCGACCACTTCCTACGAGCAGTACTTC.

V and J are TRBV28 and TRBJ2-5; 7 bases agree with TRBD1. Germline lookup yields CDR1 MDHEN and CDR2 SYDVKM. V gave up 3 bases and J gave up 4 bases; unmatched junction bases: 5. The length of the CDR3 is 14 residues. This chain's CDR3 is CASSLTGLGETQYF. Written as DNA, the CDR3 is TGTGCCAGCAGTTTGACAGGGTTGGGAGAGACCCAGTACTTC.

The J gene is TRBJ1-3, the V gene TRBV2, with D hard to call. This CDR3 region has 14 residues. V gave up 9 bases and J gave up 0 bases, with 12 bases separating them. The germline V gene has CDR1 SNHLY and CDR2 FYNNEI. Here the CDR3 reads CASHTTGSGNTIYF. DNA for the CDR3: TGTGCCAGTCACACAACTGGCTCTGGAAACACCATATATTTT.